The 21 T cell receptor beta chains given below trace back to one sample, sequenced in a study of T cell responses to AZD1222 COVID-19 vaccine. TCRdb's copy holds only in-frame clones and misses some; the assay was immunoSEQ multiplex PCR. The sample holds 150,000 or so clones; 89% are singletons and the top ten take about 3%. Sequenced here: peripheral blood, sampled on day 0 of AZD1222 vaccination. Every receptor here comes from an adult in good health.

This clone was counted once. The rearrangement joins TRBV5-1 to TRBJ2-7; D ambiguous. The CDR3 length is 11 residues. Germline-derived CDR1 and CDR2 are SGHRS and YFSETQ. With 4 bases removed from V and 0 bases from J, the gap between germline ends came to 2 bases. CDR3 amino acids: CASSPSYEQYF. For the CDR3, the DNA is TGCGCCAGCAGCCCCTCCTACGAGCAGTACTTC.

The chain links TRBV15 to TRBJ2-2, with 8 bases matching TRBD2. The CDR3 sequence is 17 residues long. The V gene end was trimmed by 0 bases and the J gene end by 3 bases; junction bases not matched to a gene: 6. Looked up from germline, CDR1 is LNHNV and CDR2 is YYDKDF (reference sequence). CDR3 sequence reads: CATSRDLTSAHTGELFF. In DNA, the CDR3 is TGTGCCACCAGCAGAGATTTGACTAGCGCTCACACCGGGGAGCTGTTTTTT.

V and J are TRBV4-3 and TRBJ2-3; 10 bases match TRBD2. Germline V lookup: CDR1 LGHNA, CDR2 YSLEER. The CDR3 is 18 residues long. V lost 0 bases, J lost 2 bases, and 8 bases stayed unmatched. The CDR3 loop is CASSQDQRLAGDTDTQYF. The CDR3, as DNA: TGCGCCAGCAGCCAAGATCAAAGGCTAGCGGGGGACACAGATACGCAGTATTTT.

The J gene is TRBJ2-4, the V gene TRBV18; the D is unclear. V lost 3 bases to trimming and J lost 6 bases, with 12 bases between them. This CDR3 is built from 14 residues. Germline assignment: CDR1 KGHSH and CDR2 LQKENI. The DNA of the CDR3 is TGTGCCAGCTCACCCCGCGGCTTACTAAACATTCAGTACTTC. Amino acid sequence: CASSPRGLLNIQYF. Together with reference TRBV18 and TRBJ2-4, the CDR3 gives the full variable domain: NAGVMQNPRHLVRRRGQEARLRCSPMKGHSHVYWYRQLPEEGLKFMVYLQKENIIDESGMPKERFSAEFPKEGPSILRIQQVVRGDSAAYFCASSPRGLLNIQYFGAGTRLSVL.

This chain links TRBV5-1 with TRBJ2-2; D gene uncertain. V was cut by 2 bases and J by 3 bases, with 11 bases left in between. This CDR3 spans 15 amino acids. Germline V gene data show CDR1 as SGHRS and CDR2 as YFSETQ. The CDR3 sequence is CASSLGNRDTGELFF. The CDR3 DNA follows: TGCGCCAGCAGCTTAGGTAATCGGGACACCGGGGAGCTGTTTTTT.

This chain uses TRBV11-2 with TRBJ2-5; 9 bases line up with TRBD2. The germline CDR1 and CDR2 sequences are SGHAT and FQNNGV. The CDR3 sequence is 17 residues long. The trim removed 5 bases at V and 5 bases at J, leaving 15 bases unmatched. The chain's CDR3 is CASSPFGSGRLRETQYF. CDR3 in DNA: TGTGCCAGCAGCCCCTTCGGGAGCGGGAGGCTCCGGGAGACCCAGTACTTC.

V usage is TRBV13 and J usage is TRBJ2-3, with 8 positions matching TRBD2. Germline V gene lookup returns CDR1 PRHDT and CDR2 FYEKMQ (reference sequence). This CDR3 is built from 15 residues. V lost 5 bases, J lost 3 bases, and 7 bases stayed unmatched. CDR3 bases: TGTGCCAGCAGCCTCGGACTAGCAGTGACAGATACGCAGTATTTT. This gives the protein CASSLGLAVTDTQYF.

V gene TRBV10-1 combines with J gene TRBJ1-5; the match to TRBD1 covers 10 bases. The CDR3 is made up of 16 amino acids. The germline V gene has CDR1 WNHNN and CDR2 SYGVQD (reference sequence). V lost 0 bases, J lost 5 bases, and 4 bases stayed unmatched. In DNA, the CDR3 is TGCGCCAGCAGTGAGTCAGGGGGGACAGGGGATCAGCCCCAGCATTTT. It translates to CASSESGGTGDQPQHF.

This clone was observed a single time. The rearrangement joins TRBV15 to TRBJ2-7; the match to TRBD1 covers 10 bases. This CDR3 comprises 17 residues. From germline, CDR1 is LNHNV and CDR2 YYDKDF (reference sequence). Losses at the gene ends were 0 bases for V and 3 bases for J; bases not matched to a gene: 8. The CDR3 DNA reads as TGTGCCACCAGCAGAGATTTAGCAGGGACAGGGGTCTACGAGCAGTACTTC. As protein: CATSRDLAGTGVYEQYF.

The J gene is TRBJ2-2, the V gene TRBV29-1, with 9 bases that match TRBD1. CDR3 length: 14 residues. Germline V lookup: CDR1 SQVTM, CDR2 ANQGSEA. The ends lost 7 bases at V and 6 bases at J; junction bases unmatched: 9. The CDR3 loop reads CSAYGTGSAGELFF. In DNA, the CDR3 is TGCAGCGCCTACGGGACAGGGTCCGCCGGGGAGCTGTTTTTT.

This clone is a singleton in its sample. The chain carries TRBV12-2 and TRBJ2-5; TRBD1, the D gene given by the table, was not confirmed from the DNA. TRBV12-2 is a pseudogene. CDR3 length equals 19 residues. The CDR3 spells CASRHGTGNSRDYQETQYF. CDR3 bases: TGTGCAAGTCGCCACGGGACAGGGAATTCTCGGGATTACCAAGAGACCCAGTACTTC.

The rearrangement uses TRBV7-9 and TRBJ1-5; D remains unclear. CDR1 is SEHNR and CDR2 is FQNEAQ in the germline V gene (reference sequence). V gave up 0 bases and J gave up 15 bases, with 12 bases separating them. CDR3 length equals 12 residues. The CDR3 sequence is CASSLAGYLLHF. Written as DNA, the CDR3 is TGTGCCAGCAGCTTAGCCGGATATCTGTTGCATTTT.

The DNA for the CDR3 is TGTGCCAGCAGGGACTGGAGTCAGCCCCAGCATTTT. Protein: CASRDWSQPQHF. This rearrangement joins TRBV6-5 to TRBJ1-5; the D is unclear. V lost 6 bases and J 6 bases, leaving 9 bases between the germline ends. Looked up from germline, CDR1 is MNHEY and CDR2 is SVGAGI. The CDR3 spans 12 residues.

As to this clone: Other DNA sequences within the sample encode an identical CDR3. The chain uses TRBV3-1 (or the pseudogene TRBV3-2) and TRBJ1-5; D remains ambiguous. Trimming cost V 1 base and J 7 bases, with 8 bases left between them. Germline-derived CDR1 and CDR2 are LGHDT and YNNKEL (reference sequence). This CDR3 has 13 residues. The CDR3 spells CASSQGRGQPQHF. DNA for the CDR3: TGTGCCAGCAGCCAAGGCCGTGGACAGCCCCAGCATTTT.

The V call is TRBV6-6, the J call TRBJ1-6; weak D call: TRBD1 (6 bases). The CDR3 length is 18 residues. The V gene's germline CDR1 is MNHNY and CDR2 SVGAGI (reference sequence). Trimming removed 5 bases at V and 0 bases at J, with 17 bases between. In DNA, the CDR3 is TGTGCCAGCAGTCGGCGACAGGAAGCAAGCTCCTATAATTCACCCCTCCACTTT. It specifies CASSRRQEASSYNSPLHF.

The gene calls are TRBV30 and TRBJ2-2; TRBD1 aligns across 11 bases. With V trimmed by 7 bases and J by 4 bases, 2 bases remained unmatched. This CDR3 is 13 amino acids long. Germline values: CDR1 GTSNPN, CDR2 SVGIG (reference sequence). The CDR3: CASGQGGTGELFF. CDR3 nucleotides: TGTGCCTCGGGACAGGGGGGCACCGGGGAGCTGTTTTTT. The whole variable domain, remainder taken from reference TRBV30 and TRBJ2-2, is SQTIHQWPATLVQPVGSPLSLECTVEGTSNPNLYWYRQAAGRGLQLLFYSVGIGQISSEVPQNLSASRPQDRQFILSSKKLLLSDSGFYLCASGQGGTGELFFGEGSRLTVL.

This clone was detected a few times. The sample holds other DNA sequences that translate to the same CDR3. The chain is built from TRBV9 and TRBJ2-1, with 12 bases lining up with TRBD2. The CDR3 sequence is 15 residues long. Germline V gives CDR1 SGDLS, CDR2 YYNGEE. Losses at the gene ends were 0 bases for V and 6 bases for J; bases not matched to a gene: 1. The CDR3 reads CASSVGLAGVNEQFF. As DNA, the CDR3 is TGTGCCAGCAGCGTAGGACTAGCGGGAGTCAATGAGCAGTTCTTC.

The chain employs TRBV5-1 and TRBJ1-2; TRBD1 matches at 8 bases. The CDR3 has 13 residues. The germline CDR1 and CDR2 sequences are SGHRS and YFSETQ. V was clipped by 5 bases and J by 3 bases; unmatched bases: 3. CDR3 sequence reads: CASSQTGDYGYTF. The CDR3 nucleotides are TGCGCCAGCAGTCAGACAGGGGACTATGGCTACACCTTC.

The chain couples TRBV20-1 to TRBJ1-2, with 7 bases aligning to TRBD1. The germline V gene has CDR1 DFQATT and CDR2 SNEGSKA (reference sequence). The CDR3 spans 15 residues. The V and J ends lost 3 bases and 3 bases, in that order; junction bases with no gene match: 10. The chain's CDR3 is CSASATGQEYYGYTF. The CDR3 nucleotides read TGCAGTGCTAGTGCTACTGGACAGGAATACTATGGCTACACCTTC.

This chain joins TRBV7-9 and TRBJ1-5; D unclear. In germline, CDR1 is SEHNR, CDR2 FQNEAQ (reference sequence). V was pared by 5 bases and J by 5 bases, with 13 bases between. The length of the CDR3 is 14 residues. CDR3 coding DNA: TGTGCCAGCAGCCGTGACTCCGGTGATCAGCCCCAGCATTTT. Protein sequence: CASSRDSGDQPQHF.

The V call is TRBV6-5, the J call TRBJ2-2, with 7 nucleotides matching TRBD2. The CDR3 is made up of 16 amino acids. The V gene's germline CDR1 is MNHEY and CDR2 SVGAGI. Trimming at V came to 4 bases and at J to 0 bases, leaving 5 bases not matched to a gene. In DNA form, the CDR3 reads TGTGCCAGCAGTTTTAGCGGGCCTGCGAACACCGGGGAGCTGTTTTTT. It yields the protein CASSFSGPANTGELFF.